These 18 T cell receptor beta chains share one sample of origin, sequenced in a study of T cells after yellow fever vaccination. Each CDR3 protein is one row after TCRdb ran MiXCR on the 5' RACE reads. In the table there are under 550,000 distinct CDR3 sequences, 21% of which are singletons. Specimen: PBMCs, collected approximately 22 days after the first yellow fever vaccination. These receptor sequences come from a man younger than 35 who received the YFV17D yellow fever vaccine.

The CDR3 DNA sequence: TGCAGCGTCCCCGGGACACTGAACACTGAAGCTTTCTTT. This encodes CSVPGTLNTEAFF. The chain uses TRBV29-1 and TRBJ1-1, with D perhaps matching TRBD1 (6 bases). The ends were cut back, 6 bases at V and 0 bases at J, with 11 bases in the middle. This CDR3 region has 13 residues. In germline, CDR1 is SQVTM, CDR2 ANQGSEA.

The CDR3 region is CASSLHSISGGELFF. The CDR3 bases are TGTGCCAGCAGCCTGCACAGTATCTCCGGAGGGGAGCTGTTTTTT. This chain uses TRBV7-3 with TRBJ2-2; no firm D call. The CDR3 contains 15 residues. Germline values: CDR1 SGHTA, CDR2 FQGTGA. Trimming removed 5 bases at V and 8 bases at J, with 18 bases between.

This clonotype was detected a few times. The chain joins TRBV24-1 to TRBJ2-3; possibly TRBD1 or TRBD2 for D (5 bases each). The V end was cut by 8 bases, the J end by 4 bases, with 15 bases between. CDR1 and CDR2 (germline): KGHDR, SFDVKD. CDR3 size: 14 residues. The CDR3 sequence is CATNPSGHADTQYF. DNA of the CDR3: TGTGCCACCAACCCGTCGGGGCACGCAGATACGCAGTATTTT.

This clonotype has only a few counts. V gene TRBV30 combines with J gene TRBJ1-5; TRBD1 is a possible D gene (6 bases). Trimming removed 3 bases at V and 5 bases at J, with 11 bases between. The CDR3 consists of 13 residues. Germline V gene sequence: CDR1 GTSNPN, CDR2 SVGIG (reference sequence). CDR3 coding DNA: TGTGCCTGGAGCCCCGAGGGGGATCAGCCCCAGCATTTT. Translating gives CAWSPEGDQPQHF.

The V and J genes are TRBV16 and TRBJ1-5; perhaps TRBD1 as D (5 bases). The CDR3 loop spans 15 amino acids. Germline V gene lookup returns CDR1 KGHSY and CDR2 FQNENV. V was cut by 4 bases and J by 5 bases, with 15 bases left in between. CDR3 sequence (DNA): TGTGCCAGCAGCCTGGCAGGGCAATGGCATCAGCCCCAGCATTTT. It is translated as CASSLAGQWHQPQHF.

V and J are TRBV9 and TRBJ2-7; no definite D call. The CDR3 covers 12 residues. From germline, CDR1 is SGDLS and CDR2 YYNGEE. The V gene lost 0 bases and the J gene lost 4 bases, with 5 bases spanning the gap. The CDR3 reads CASSVDGYEQYF. The CDR3, as DNA: TGTGCCAGCAGCGTAGACGGATACGAGCAGTACTTC.

This clonotype has a handful of counts. J is TRBJ1-2 and V is TRBV12-3 or TRBV12-4; D call uncertain. Trimming stripped 5 bases from V and 8 bases from J, with 12 bases between. There are 12 residues in the CDR3. CDR3 DNA: TGTGCCAGCAGTCCCCCATATGGAGGCTACACCTTC. It encodes CASSPPYGGYTF.

This clonotype appeared a few times. The chain has TRBV4-3 and TRBJ1-2; D gene ambiguous. Per the germline V gene, CDR1 is LGHNA and CDR2 is YSLEER. The CDR3 consists of 18 residues. The V gene lost 1 base and the J gene lost 3 bases, with 21 bases spanning the gap. The CDR3 reads CASSQGVMGGRRDYGYTF. The CDR3 bases are TGCGCCAGCAGCCAAGGCGTTATGGGAGGGAGGAGGGACTATGGCTACACCTTC.

This clonotype was counted between two and nine times. The chain couples TRBV7-8 to TRBJ2-7; D may be TRBD1 (6 bases). Trimming removed 0 bases from V and 6 bases from J, with 9 bases in between. Germline CDR1 and CDR2: SGHVS and FQNEAQ. This CDR3 has 13 amino acids. The CDR3 here is CASSLAAGVEQYF. As DNA, the CDR3 is TGTGCCAGCAGCTTAGCGGCAGGGGTCGAGCAGTACTTC.

J is TRBJ1-2 and V is TRBV7-9; TRBD1 matches 7 bases. Germline CDR1 reads SEHNR; CDR2 reads FQNEAQ (reference sequence). Germline trimming cut 2 bases from V and 4 bases from J; bases unmatched to any gene: 4. This CDR3 is built from 14 residues. The DNA of the CDR3 is TGTGCCAGCAGCTTAACAGGGGACGGCTATGGCTACACCTTC. This sequence encodes CASSLTGDGYGYTF.

This clonotype was seen a few times. The J gene is TRBJ1-6, the V gene TRBV7-2; D gene ambiguous. This CDR3 contains 16 residues. Germline V gene lookup returns CDR1 SGHTA and CDR2 FQGNSA. V dropped 1 base and J dropped 2 bases, with 9 bases sitting between them. CDR3 DNA: TGTGCCAGCAGCTTAGGAGTTCAGACCTATAATTCACCCCTCCACTTT. The encoded protein is CASSLGVQTYNSPLHF.

There are a few counts of this clonotype. The V gene is TRBV6-1, the J gene TRBJ2-3, with 11 bases matching TRBD2. CDR3 length: 16 amino acids. Germline lookup yields CDR1 MNHNS and CDR2 SASEGT. V shed 7 bases and J 0 bases; nucleotides not matched to a gene: 6. The CDR3 spells CASTLLAGGSTDTQYF. DNA for the CDR3: TGTGCCAGCACCCTGCTAGCGGGGGGAAGCACAGATACGCAGTATTTT.

This clonotype was seen only a few times. The rearrangement uses TRBV12-3 or TRBV12-4 and TRBJ2-2; the D is unclear. V was shortened by 1 base and J by 4 bases, with 10 bases between the two germline ends. The CDR3 loop spans 15 amino acids. CDR3 in DNA: TGTGCCAGCAGTTTAGGCACAGCTAGCACCGGGGAGCTGTTTTTT. This encodes CASSLGTASTGELFF.

This clonotype was seen many times. The chain uses TRBV12-3 or TRBV12-4 and TRBJ1-1, with D perhaps matching TRBD1 (6 bases). The CDR3 is made up of 14 amino acids. V was shortened by 6 bases and J by 3 bases, with 14 bases between the two germline ends. CDR3 sequence: CASSLTGGDTEAFF. The CDR3, as DNA: TGTGCCAGCAGCTTGACAGGAGGGGACACTGAAGCTTTCTTT.

The chain has TRBV4-3 and TRBJ2-4; 7 bases are shared with TRBD2. V dropped 5 bases and J dropped 5; count of bases not matched to a gene: 6. The CDR3 runs to 14 residues. Per the germline V gene, CDR1 is LGHNA and CDR2 is YSLEER. The CDR3: CASSIRSGENIQYF. The DNA for the CDR3 is TGCGCCAGCAGCATTCGAAGCGGGGAAAACATTCAGTACTTC.

This rearrangement joins TRBV6-1 to TRBJ2-7, with no clear D. V was clipped by 5 bases and J by 9 bases, with 17 bases between them. This CDR3 region has 13 residues. The V gene's germline CDR1 is MNHNS and CDR2 SASEGT. Here the CDR3 reads CASSPGAWGSQYV. The CDR3 DNA is TGTGCCAGCAGTCCCGGAGCATGGGGATCGCAGTACGTC.

The chain links TRBV25-1 to TRBJ2-2, with D possibly TRBD2 on 6 matching bases. Germline V lookup: CDR1 MGHDK, CDR2 SYGVNS. Trimming removed 7 bases from V and 4 bases from J, with 13 bases in between. This CDR3 spans 14 amino acids. The DNA of the CDR3 is TGTGCCAGCACGGAAAGCGGGTTCACCGGGGAGCTGTTTTTT. It is translated as CASTESGFTGELFF.

CDR3 nucleotide sequence: TGCAGTGCTAGAGATTTATATCGAGCGGGTATTTCTAGCACAGATACGCAGTATTTT. Its protein is CSARDLYRAGISSTDTQYF. This chain connects TRBV20-1 to TRBJ2-3; D possibly corresponds to TRBD2 (6 bases). Trimming cost V 0 bases and J 0 bases, with 22 bases left between them. This CDR3 comprises 19 residues. Germline CDR1 DFQATT, CDR2 SNEGSKA (reference sequence).